This TCR beta chain was retrieved from a study of CD8 T cells in Susac syndrome. Study observations and caveats: Susac CD8+ clonal expansion peaked in TEMRA cells and active patients.

The RNA input was about 0.5 to 1 ug, and it was reverse transcribed with random hexamers. Amplification of TCR beta CDR3 by immunoSEQ multiplex PCR spanned 54 Vbeta and 13 Jbeta. TCRdb independently ran MiXCR on the immunoSEQ multiplex PCR reads; one entry per CDR3 protein. The sample lists more than 70,000 distinct CDR3 sequences; less than 95% were seen once. Germline V gene sequence: CDR1 MNHEY, CDR2 SMNVEV (reference sequence). Trimming removed 5 bases from V and 0 bases from J, with 12 bases in between. The CDR3 consists of 15 residues. Regarding this clonotype: Its antigen is still unknown.

This TCR came from a human donor with Susac syndrome. The sample was CD8+ T cells from PBMCs. This rearrangement joins TRBV27 to TRBJ2-3; no definite D call. The CDR3 protein is CASSTLRGSTDTQYF. Here the CDR3 DNA reads TGTGCCAGCAGTACCCTGAGAGGTAGCACAGATACGCAGTATTTT.